This T cell receptor (beta chain) was identified in a study of blood T cell repertoires in COVID-19. Study-wide context: T cells, B-cell-depleted T cells, or PBMCs provided the cDNA or gDNA that served as material.

This clone appeared a single time. The participants were between roughly 18 and 89 years old and came from about two dozen US areas. In the original processing: Nucleated cell number was recorded as an estimate derived from reference gene primer amplification. TCRdb's copy holds only in-frame clones and misses some; the assay was immunoSEQ multiplex PCR. V and J calls plus clone size are reproduced from that table; the DNA served to infer D and trimming. The sample contains hundreds of thousands of clones, 89% of which appear only once. With V trimmed by 2 bases and J by 0 bases, 2 bases remained unmatched. The CDR3 is 15 residues long. The germline gives CDR1 SGHAT, CDR2 FQNNGV.

This sequence joins TRBV11-2 and TRBJ2-7; 9 nucleotides match TRBD2. The receptor was derived from a woman between 35 and 50 years old who had recovered from COVID-19. Sample: PBMCs or T cells enriched from blood (not recorded which). The CDR3 bases are TGTGCCAGCAGCTTAACGGGACTAGCCTCCTACGAGCAGTACTTC. Translated: CASSLTGLASYEQYF.